A single T cell receptor (beta chain) is shown here with its context. This sample was taken from a study of CD8 T cells in Susac syndrome. V shed 6 bases and J shed 2 bases, with 14 bases lying between them. The CDR3 covers 13 residues. Germline CDR1 is DFQATT and CDR2 is SNEGSKA (reference sequence). RNA in amounts of roughly 0.5 to 1 ug was reverse transcribed with random hexamers. Multiplex PCR with immunoSEQ amplified the TCR beta CDR3 across 54 Vbeta and 13 Jbeta. MiXCR, applied by TCRdb to the immunoSEQ multiplex PCR reads, yields one record per CDR3 protein. The sample carries some 300,000 distinct CDR3 sequences, roughly 90% recorded once. Sequencing of TCR beta covered CD8+ and CD4+ T cells obtained from blood.

The clonotype originates from a human donor with multiple sclerosis. The source material was CD8+ T cells from PBMCs. The chain combines TRBV20-1 with TRBJ2-7; D gene uncertain. The CDR3 loop is CSANSLDAYEQYF. The CDR3 region has the DNA TGCAGTGCGAACAGCCTAGACGCCTACGAGCAGTACTTC.